This is a list of T cell receptor beta chains from one sample in a study of response to subunit inactivated influenza vaccine. A single record per CDR3 protein comes from TCRdb applying MiXCR to the RT-PCR reads. The sample consists of 500,000 or so distinct CDR3 sequences, about 17% of them appearing once. Material: CD4+ T cells sorted from PBMCs, obtained around 25 months after vaccination. The receptors originated from a man between 50 and 69 years old who received an inactivated influenza vaccine. Both conserved end residues are part of each CDR3. The D gene is left open where the match is weak. Rows give clone size only sometimes, using once, few, many, or a class for an expanded clone.

clone_size: -
j_call: TRBJ1-2
v_call: TRBV20-1
d_call: -
cdr3_nt: TGCAGTGCTGCTTTGGGGGTGGGCTACACCTTC
cdr3_aa: CSAALGVGYTF

clone_size: -
j_call: TRBJ2-3
v_call: TRBV20-1
d_call: TRBD2
cdr3_nt: TGCAGTCCCGTAGCGGGAGGGCTCAGCACAGATACGCAGTATTTT
cdr3_aa: CSPVAGGLSTDTQYF

clone_size: few
j_call: TRBJ1-1
v_call: TRBV5-1
d_call: -
cdr3_nt: TGCGCCAGCAGCTTACAGGGATCTATGGTGAACACTGAAGCTTTCTTT
cdr3_aa: CASSLQGSMVNTEAFF

clone_size: -
j_call: TRBJ1-2
v_call: TRBV20-1
d_call: -
cdr3_nt: TGCAGTGCTAGTGCTGGGGGCGCCCATGGCTACACCTTC
cdr3_aa: CSASAGGAHGYTF

clone_size: few
j_call: TRBJ2-2
v_call: TRBV20-1
d_call: -
cdr3_nt: TGCAGTGCTAGAGTTGCAGGGGAGGCCGGGGAGCTGTTTTTT
cdr3_aa: CSARVAGEAGELFF

clone_size: few
j_call: TRBJ1-2
v_call: TRBV27
d_call: TRBD1
cdr3_nt: TGTGCCAGCAGGAGTTACCGGGACAGGGCTTATAATGGCTACACCTTC
cdr3_aa: CASRSYRDRAYNGYTF

clone_size: many
j_call: TRBJ2-1
v_call: TRBV12-3/TRBV12-4
d_call: -
cdr3_nt: TGTGCCAGCATCCTCAGGGGAGGTGATGAGCAGTTCTTC
cdr3_aa: CASILRGGDEQFF

clone_size: -
j_call: TRBJ2-2
v_call: TRBV7-6
d_call: -
cdr3_nt: TGTGCCAGCAGCTTAAGTTCCAGAACGAAAGACACCGGGGAGCTGTTTTTT
cdr3_aa: CASSLSSRTKDTGELFF

clone_size: few
j_call: TRBJ2-1
v_call: TRBV5-1
d_call: -
cdr3_nt: TGCGCCAGCAGTTTTAGTACAGGAAATGTGTACAATGAGCAGTTCTTC
cdr3_aa: CASSFSTGNVYNEQFF

clone_size: many
j_call: TRBJ1-5
v_call: TRBV12-3/TRBV12-4
d_call: TRBD1
cdr3_nt: TGTGCCAGCAGTTTATCAGGGGGTAGAGGGAATCAGCCCCAGCATTTT
cdr3_aa: CASSLSGGRGNQPQHF

clone_size: few
j_call: TRBJ2-1
v_call: TRBV6-1
d_call: -
cdr3_nt: TGTGCCAGCGGACAACAGAGCTCCTACAATGAGCAGTTCTTC
cdr3_aa: CASGQQSSYNEQFF

clone_size: few
j_call: TRBJ2-3
v_call: TRBV5-1
d_call: -
cdr3_nt: TGCGCCAGCAGCTTGGGGACCGTCCGGTCCACAGATACGCAGTATTTT
cdr3_aa: CASSLGTVRSTDTQYF

clone_size: -
j_call: TRBJ2-1
v_call: TRBV2
d_call: -
cdr3_nt: TGTGCCAGCTTTTGGAACATAGGCAATGAGCAGTTCTTC
cdr3_aa: CASFWNIGNEQFF

clone_size: -
j_call: TRBJ2-2
v_call: TRBV6-1
d_call: TRBD2
cdr3_nt: TGTGCCAGCAGTGCAGATGGGACTAGCGACACCGGGGAGCTGTTTTTT
cdr3_aa: CASSADGTSDTGELFF

clone_size: few
j_call: TRBJ2-3
v_call: TRBV3-1
d_call: -
cdr3_nt: TGTGCCAGCAGCAACAGGGACGATACGCAGTATTTT
cdr3_aa: CASSNRDDTQYF

clone_size: -
j_call: TRBJ1-1
v_call: TRBV20-1
d_call: -
cdr3_nt: TGCAGTGCTAGAGCGGGACACTCGAACACTGAAGCTTTCTTT
cdr3_aa: CSARAGHSNTEAFF

clone_size: -
j_call: TRBJ1-1
v_call: TRBV5-1
d_call: -
cdr3_nt: TGCGCCAGCACCCCCGGGGCAGTGAACACTGAAGCTTTCTTT
cdr3_aa: CASTPGAVNTEAFF

clone_size: -
j_call: TRBJ2-7
v_call: TRBV5-1
d_call: TRBD2
cdr3_nt: TGCGCCAGCAGCTCGGGGGGAGGAACCTACGAGCAGTACTTC
cdr3_aa: CASSSGGGTYEQYF

clone_size: -
j_call: TRBJ1-5
v_call: TRBV6-5
d_call: -
cdr3_nt: TGTGCCAGCAGTTACACCCCAGGGGCACCCCAGCATTTT
cdr3_aa: CASSYTPGAPQHF

clone_size: few
j_call: TRBJ2-5
v_call: TRBV14
d_call: -
cdr3_nt: TGTGCCAGCAGCCAAATACTTGCTACGGGGGAGACCCAGTACTTC
cdr3_aa: CASSQILATGETQYF

clone_size: -
j_call: TRBJ2-5
v_call: TRBV11-2
d_call: -
cdr3_nt: TGTGCCAGCAGCCCTACGTCGAAAGAGACCCAGTACTTC
cdr3_aa: CASSPTSKETQYF

clone_size: many
j_call: TRBJ1-1
v_call: TRBV10-3
d_call: TRBD1
cdr3_nt: TGTGCCATCAGTGGACAGGGGACTATGAACACTGAAGCTTTCTTT
cdr3_aa: CAISGQGTMNTEAFF

clone_size: few
j_call: TRBJ2-3
v_call: TRBV10-3
d_call: TRBD2
cdr3_nt: TGTGCCATCAGTGAGCGGTCGGGGGGACATACGCAGTATTTT
cdr3_aa: CAISERSGGHTQYF

clone_size: many
j_call: TRBJ1-5
v_call: TRBV3-1
d_call: -
cdr3_nt: TGTGCCAGCAGCCAAGGGGGGGGGCCCCAGCATTTT
cdr3_aa: CASSQGGGPQHF

clone_size: -
j_call: TRBJ2-7
v_call: TRBV5-1
d_call: TRBD2
cdr3_nt: TGCGCCAGCGGGACTAGCGGGGCCTACGAGCAGTACTTC
cdr3_aa: CASGTSGAYEQYF

clone_size: -
j_call: TRBJ2-7
v_call: TRBV6-2/TRBV6-3
d_call: -
cdr3_nt: TGTGCCAGCACGGATTTCTCCTACGAGCAGTACTTC
cdr3_aa: CASTDFSYEQYF

clone_size: -
j_call: TRBJ2-7
v_call: TRBV20-1
d_call: -
cdr3_nt: TGCAGTGCTAGAATGAGTGAGCAGTACTTC
cdr3_aa: CSARMSEQYF

clone_size: few
j_call: TRBJ2-7
v_call: TRBV2
d_call: TRBD2
cdr3_nt: TGTGCCAGCAGTGGTGTAGCGGGAGGCGAGCAGTACTTC
cdr3_aa: CASSGVAGGEQYF

clone_size: few
j_call: TRBJ2-2
v_call: TRBV9
d_call: -
cdr3_nt: TGTGCCAGCAGCGAGGGGAAAGCGAACACCGGGGAGCTGTTTTTT
cdr3_aa: CASSEGKANTGELFF

clone_size: few
j_call: TRBJ2-1
v_call: TRBV5-5
d_call: -
cdr3_nt: TGTGCCAGCAGCTTGGCGGTGGGAAACAATGAGCAGTTCTTC
cdr3_aa: CASSLAVGNNEQFF

clone_size: -
j_call: TRBJ2-3
v_call: TRBV5-1
d_call: TRBD2
cdr3_nt: TGCGCCAGCAGCCTGAGCGGGATGCGGGGGGCAGATACGCAGTATTTT
cdr3_aa: CASSLSGMRGADTQYF

clone_size: many
j_call: TRBJ1-6
v_call: TRBV5-1
d_call: -
cdr3_nt: TGCGCCAGCAGCTCCGAGGGGGATGGGAATTCACCCCTCCACTTT
cdr3_aa: CASSSEGDGNSPLHF

clone_size: few
j_call: TRBJ2-5
v_call: TRBV20-1
d_call: -
cdr3_nt: TGCAGTGCTACTTCTCCCGGGCCAGCTTTCGTAGAGACCCAGTACTTC
cdr3_aa: CSATSPGPAFVETQYF

clone_size: few
j_call: TRBJ2-3
v_call: TRBV20-1
d_call: TRBD2
cdr3_nt: TGCAGTGCTTATAGCGGGAGCACAGATACGCAGTATTTT
cdr3_aa: CSAYSGSTDTQYF

clone_size: few
j_call: TRBJ1-1
v_call: TRBV12-3/TRBV12-4
d_call: TRBD1
cdr3_nt: TGTGCCAGCAGACCAGTTAAGGGAGGACAGGGGAACACTGAAGCTTTCTTT
cdr3_aa: CASRPVKGGQGNTEAFF

clone_size: few
j_call: TRBJ1-3
v_call: TRBV6-5
d_call: TRBD1
cdr3_nt: TGTGCCAGCAGTTACTCCTCAATCCGGGACAGGGGATCCGGAAACACCATATATTTT
cdr3_aa: CASSYSSIRDRGSGNTIYF

clone_size: few
j_call: TRBJ2-2
v_call: TRBV12-3/TRBV12-4
d_call: -
cdr3_nt: TGTGCCAGCAGACCTTGGGGCGGTCACACCGGGGAGCTGTTTTTT
cdr3_aa: CASRPWGGHTGELFF

clone_size: -
j_call: TRBJ2-5
v_call: TRBV5-1
d_call: TRBD2
cdr3_nt: TGCGCCAGCAGACCCCGACCGACTAGCGGGGTGTTGGGGACCCAGTACTTC
cdr3_aa: CASRPRPTSGVLGTQYF

clone_size: -
j_call: TRBJ2-1
v_call: TRBV6-2/TRBV6-3
d_call: -
cdr3_nt: TGTGCCAGCAGTTACTTCCGCTACAATGAGCAGTTCTTC
cdr3_aa: CASSYFRYNEQFF

clone_size: few
j_call: TRBJ2-1
v_call: TRBV6-5
d_call: TRBD2
cdr3_nt: TGTGCCAGCAGTCACCGAGCGGGAGTCTACAATGAGCAGTTCTTC
cdr3_aa: CASSHRAGVYNEQFF

clone_size: -
j_call: TRBJ1-4
v_call: TRBV6-2/TRBV6-3
d_call: -
cdr3_nt: TGTGCCAGCGGGGACCGCTGGGAGGAGGAAAAACTGTTTTTT
cdr3_aa: CASGDRWEEEKLFF

clone_size: few
j_call: TRBJ2-7
v_call: TRBV15
d_call: -
cdr3_nt: TGTGCCACCAGCAGAGATATGATGGGGGAGCAGTACTTC
cdr3_aa: CATSRDMMGEQYF

clone_size: -
j_call: TRBJ2-5
v_call: TRBV4-3
d_call: -
cdr3_nt: TGCGCCAGCAGTCACCTAGGGGACCAAGAGACCCAGTACTTC
cdr3_aa: CASSHLGDQETQYF

clone_size: -
j_call: TRBJ2-7
v_call: TRBV18
d_call: -
cdr3_nt: TGTGCCAGCTCACAGGAGGCTTACTTCTCCTACGAGCAGTACTTC
cdr3_aa: CASSQEAYFSYEQYF

clone_size: -
j_call: TRBJ2-7
v_call: TRBV5-1
d_call: TRBD2
cdr3_nt: TGCGCCAGCAGCCCAGGCGGCGGGGGGGCGTACGAGCAGTACTTC
cdr3_aa: CASSPGGGGAYEQYF

clone_size: -
j_call: TRBJ2-1
v_call: TRBV12-3/TRBV12-4
d_call: -
cdr3_nt: TGTGCCAGCAGTAATATCCCTTTACAGAATGAGCAGTTCTTC
cdr3_aa: CASSNIPLQNEQFF

clone_size: -
j_call: TRBJ2-5
v_call: TRBV20-1
d_call: -
cdr3_nt: TGCAGTGCTCAGCAGCGGACGTCCCTGTCGGAGACCCAGTACTTC
cdr3_aa: CSAQQRTSLSETQYF

clone_size: few
j_call: TRBJ2-7
v_call: TRBV12-3/TRBV12-4
d_call: TRBD1
cdr3_nt: TGTGCCAGCAGTCCAACCGGGACAGGTGATCACGAGCAGTACTTC
cdr3_aa: CASSPTGTGDHEQYF